This entry describes one T cell receptor (beta chain). The antigen remains unidentified. With a much larger clone just one base away, this may be a read error. As to time point: persistent/refractory GD, antithyroid drugs over 5 years with positive TRAb. RNA isolated from PBMCs was used to make the TCR library. The authors built TCR beta libraries using iRepertoire HTBI primers and Arm-PCR of CDR3 regions. In the authors' workflow: Identified segments across samples numbered roughly 60 TRBV and more than 12 TRBJ. TCRdb re-called the multiplex PCR reads with MiXCR, one entry per CDR3 protein. TCRdb assigned the V and J calls; the authors' analysis was not used. The data hold about 460,000 distinct CDR3 sequences, with approximately 22% observed a single time. The CDR3 has 13 amino acids. Germline V lookup: CDR1 SEHNR, CDR2 FQNEAQ (reference sequence). The data belong to a study of regulatory T cells in long-lasting Graves disease. Whole-study results and caveats: Repertoires from persistent disease leaned toward TRBV28, TRBJ1-2 and TRBJ2-5. Sample size was small, which may have lowered accuracy.

Sequencing used peripheral blood mononuclear cells (PBMCs), obtained when the disease was refractory, from a patient treated with antithyroid drugs. The TCR was taken from a female donor with Graves disease. The chain combines TRBV7-9 with TRBJ2-5; D not resolved. The CDR3, as DNA: TGTGCCAGCAGCTTTTCTGCAGAAGAGTCCCAGTACTTC. Its translation: CASSFSAEESQYF.